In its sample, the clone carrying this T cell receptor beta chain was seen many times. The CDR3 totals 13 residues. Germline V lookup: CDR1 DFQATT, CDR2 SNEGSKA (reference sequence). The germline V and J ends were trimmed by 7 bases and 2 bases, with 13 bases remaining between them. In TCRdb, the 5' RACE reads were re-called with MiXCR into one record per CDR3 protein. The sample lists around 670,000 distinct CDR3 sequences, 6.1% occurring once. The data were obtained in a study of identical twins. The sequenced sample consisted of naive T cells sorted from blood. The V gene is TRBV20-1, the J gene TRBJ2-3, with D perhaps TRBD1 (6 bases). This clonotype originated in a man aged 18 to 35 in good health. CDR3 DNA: TGCAGTGTAGGACAGCGATCCACAGATACGCAGTATTTT. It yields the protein CSVGQRSTDTQYF.